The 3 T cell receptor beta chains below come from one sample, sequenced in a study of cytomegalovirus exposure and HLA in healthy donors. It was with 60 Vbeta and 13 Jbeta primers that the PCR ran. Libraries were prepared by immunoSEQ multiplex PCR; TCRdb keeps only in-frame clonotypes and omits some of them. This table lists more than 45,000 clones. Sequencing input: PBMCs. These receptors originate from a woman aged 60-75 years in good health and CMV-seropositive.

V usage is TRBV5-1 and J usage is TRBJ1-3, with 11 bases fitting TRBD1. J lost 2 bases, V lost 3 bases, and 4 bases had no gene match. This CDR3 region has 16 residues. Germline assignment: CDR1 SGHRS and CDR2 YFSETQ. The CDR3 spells CASSWSGQGAGNTIYF. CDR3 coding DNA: TGCGCCAGCAGCTGGTCGGGACAGGGGGCTGGAAACACCATATATTTT. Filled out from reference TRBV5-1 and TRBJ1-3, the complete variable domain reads KAGVTQTPRYLIKTRGQQVTLSCSPISGHRSVSWYQQTPGQGLQFLFEYFSETQRNKGNFPGRFSGRQFSNSRSEMNVSTLELGDSALYLCASSWSGQGAGNTIYFGEGSWLTVV.

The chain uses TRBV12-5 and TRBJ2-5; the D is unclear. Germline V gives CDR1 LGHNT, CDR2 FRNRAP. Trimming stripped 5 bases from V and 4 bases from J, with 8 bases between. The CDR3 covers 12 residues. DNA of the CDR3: TGTGCTAGTGGTCCCTCTGTAGAGACCCAGTACTTC. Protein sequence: CASGPSVETQYF. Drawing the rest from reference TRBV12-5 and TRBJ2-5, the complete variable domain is DARVTQTPRHKVTEMGQEVTMRCQPILGHNTVFWYRQTMMQGLELLAYFRNRAPLDDSGMPKDRFSAEMPDATLATLKIQPSEPRDSAVYFCASGPSVETQYFGPGTRLLVL.

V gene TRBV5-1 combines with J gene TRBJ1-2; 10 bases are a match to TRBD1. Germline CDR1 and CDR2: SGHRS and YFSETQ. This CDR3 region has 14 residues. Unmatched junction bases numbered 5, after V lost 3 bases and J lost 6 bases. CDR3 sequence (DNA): TGCGCCAGCAGCTGGACAGGGGGATCTGATGGCTACACCTTC. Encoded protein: CASSWTGGSDGYTF.